This paragraph reports one TCR beta chain. What it recognizes is unknown. This sample is drawn from a study of cytomegalovirus exposure and HLA in healthy donors. General observations from the study: According to an earlier analysis, most TCR beta V segments yielded productive rearrangements about 90% or about 30% of the time.

This PCR relied on a set of 60 Vbeta primers and 13 Jbeta primers. Sequenced by immunoSEQ multiplex PCR; TCRdb stores in-frame clones only, minus some. The sample gives over 150,000 clones, 75% to 85% of which show up once; about 13% is in the top ten. This CDR3 has 15 amino acids. The ends were cut back, 5 bases at V and 0 bases at J, with 13 bases in the middle. Germline V CDR1 and CDR2: SGHTA, FQGNSA. This TCR was sampled from a woman between 45 and 65 years old in good health and CMV-seronegative. This chain joins TRBV7-2 and TRBJ2-5, with D hard to call. The sequenced sample consisted of PBMCs. The CDR3 loop is CASSAYPGYQETQYF. The CDR3 nucleotides read TGTGCCAGCAGCGCATATCCAGGCTACCAAGAGACCCAGTACTTC.